The T cell receptor (beta chain) under discussion was sequenced for a study of molecular identifiers for immune sequencing clone quantification. TCRdb recomputed calls from the PCR reads with MiXCR, one row per CDR3 protein. Here the sample spans 37,000 or so distinct CDR3 sequences, 20% to 25% being singletons. The sample holds many counts of this clonotype. What it recognizes is unknown. Findings and caveats of the study: The study found clones above 20 RNA copies held over 97% of effector molecules and under 1% in naive cells. Underestimation of highly expanded clone sizes could arise where identical TCR molecules share a barcode.

Germline-derived CDR1 and CDR2 are SQVTM and ANQGSEA. The CDR3 covers 15 residues. Trimming cost V 4 bases and J 7 bases; bases outside gene matches: 16. It was from approximately 22,000 to 940,000 sorted cells, with 10%, 30% or 50% RNA, that naive CD8 libraries came. The sequence derives from a human donor in good health. Some libraries in this study had Jurkat cell RNA spiked in. Material for sequencing was naive CD8+ T cells from blood, with Jurkat cell RNA spiked in. Subset indicated: FACS-sorted CD8+CD4-CCR7+CD45RA+ naive T cells. The rearrangement links TRBV29-1 to TRBJ2-7; 7 nucleotides align to TRBD1. The CDR3 DNA sequence: TGCAGCGTTGTATGGATCGGGACAGAGCTTGGAGAGCAGTACTTC. Its translation: CSVVWIGTELGEQYF.